Listed here are 25 T cell receptor beta chains from one sample, sequenced in a study of CD8+ T cells in alopecia areata. Time point meaning: mouse skin 3 weeks after grafting. RNA was isolated and reverse transcribed to cDNA, the sequencing template. Profiling relied on immunoSEQ multiplex PCR, and the TCRdb table lists in-frame clones only, not all of them. The sample shows 2,000 or so clones, none of them appearing just once. Sequenced material: skin, taken at week 3. These receptors came from a C3H/HeJ mouse with alopecia areata. This mouse strain has H2-k as its MHC haplotype.

In its sample, this clone was seen a few times. Gene names denote mouse genes. Read coverage stops 4 residues before the CDR3 terminus; the germline J gene supplies the remainder. This sequence joins TRBV31 and TRBJ2-7; tentative D call: TRBD1 (5 bases). CDR1 is GKSSPN, CDR2 SITVG, per germline. This CDR3 has 12 amino acids. The CDR3 protein is CAWSLEGYEQYF. CDR3 DNA, as far as it was read: TGTGCCTGGAGTCTAGAGGGGTAT.

By sample share, this clone is medium-sized. Any gene name here is a mouse gene name. With the read ending 4 residues before the CDR3 end, the germline J gene is used to fill in that end. The rearrangement joins TRBV13-3 to TRBJ2-5; 8 nucleotides match TRBD1. The CDR3 is 14 amino acids. Germline V CDR1 and CDR2: NNHDY, SYVADS. The chain's CDR3 is CASSEGRGLDTQYF. The covered CDR3 bases are TGTGCCAGCAGTGAGGGCAGGGGGCTGGAC.

This clone is deemed medium-sized. Genes here carry mouse names. Read coverage stops 4 residues before the CDR3 terminus; the germline J gene supplies the remainder. The chain recombines TRBV13-2 with TRBJ2-1, with 7 bases aligning to TRBD1. The CDR3 runs 14 residues. CDR1 NNHNN and CDR2 SYGAGS come from the germline V gene (reference sequence). CDR3 in amino acids: CASGDTGEGAEQFF. The DNA read from the CDR3 is TGTGCCAGCGGTGACACAGGGGAGGGAGCT.

In this sample, this clone turned up a few times. Gene names are mouse gene names. The read ends 4 residues shy of where the CDR3 ends; the end is completed using the germline J gene. V gene TRBV13-2 combines with J gene TRBJ2-1, with D hard to call. The CDR3 length is 9 residues. From germline, CDR1 is NNHNN and CDR2 SYGAGS (reference sequence). The sequenced part of the CDR3 DNA is TGTGCCAGCGGCTCT. It yields the protein CASGS. The entire CDR3 reads CASGSEQFF.

This clone has only a few counts. Gene names and germline refer to mouse. The CDR3 end falls 4 residues outside the read, so it is completed with the germline J gene. The chain has TRBV13-1 and TRBJ2-1, with TRBD2 matching 11 bases. This CDR3 contains 17 residues. Looked up from germline, CDR1 is NSHNY and CDR2 is SYGAGN. V trimming: 0 bases; J trimming: 1 base; junction bases outside the gene matches: 3. The CDR3 bases that were read are TGTGCCAGCAGTGATGTGACTGGGGGGGAAAACTATGCT. It yields the protein CASSDVTGGENYA. The entire CDR3 protein reads CASSDVTGGENYAEQFF.

This clone was counted at least ten times. Genes here carry mouse names. The read is 4 residues too short to cover the CDR3 end, so that end is filled in from the germline J gene. The V gene is TRBV1, the J gene TRBJ2-1; D perhaps matches TRBD2 (7 bases). Germline V gene data show CDR1 as NSQYPW and CDR2 as LRSPGD (reference sequence). This CDR3 region has 14 residues. This chain's CDR3 is CTCSAVGGRAEQFF. The covered CDR3 bases are TGCACCTGCAGTGCAGTAGGGGGGCGCGCT.

In this sample, this clone is large. Gene names are mouse gene names. The sequenced fragment ends 4 residues before the CDR3 boundary, so the rest is inferred from the germline J gene. V gene TRBV19 combines with J gene TRBJ2-3, with D possibly TRBD2 on 7 matching bases. Trimming left V 1 base short and J 1 base short, with 10 bases between. This CDR3 is built from 15 residues. Germline V gene data show CDR1 as FNHDT and CDR2 as SITEND (reference sequence). The DNA read from the CDR3 is TGTGCCAGCAGTATACCGGGGGGCCGTGCAGAA. Amino acid sequence: CASSIPGGRAE. The complete CDR3 sequence is CASSIPGGRAETLYF.

This clone occurred many times. Gene names are mouse gene names. Read sequence stops 4 residues before the CDR3 end, and the germline J gene provides the missing end. V is TRBV13-1 and J is TRBJ1-1, with 7 bases aligning to TRBD1. Germline CDR1 and CDR2: NSHNY and SYGAGN. The CDR3 runs to 13 residues. Partial CDR3 DNA: TGTGCCAGCAGTCTCCCGGGACAGACA. It specifies CASSLPGQT. The whole CDR3 sequence reads CASSLPGQTEVFF.

Concerning this clone itself: Gene and germline names: mouse. The CDR3 end is not reached by the read, which stops 4 residues before it; the germline J gene fills it in. The J gene is TRBJ2-7, the V gene TRBV24, with D perhaps TRBD1 (5 bases). V shed 2 bases and J shed 0 bases, with 5 bases lying between them. The CDR3 runs 13 residues. Germline CDR1 is KGHTA and CDR2 is FRNEEI. CDR3 amino acids: CASSLDSSYEQYF. CDR3 DNA (partial): TGTGCCAGCAGTCTGGACAGCTCCTAT.

This clone is medium-sized within its sample. Mouse gene names and germline throughout. Coverage ceases 4 residues before the CDR3 finishes, and the germline J gene fills in the end. The rearrangement uses TRBV1 and TRBJ2-7; 9 nucleotides line up with TRBD2. Looked up from germline, CDR1 is NSQYPW and CDR2 is LRSPGD (reference sequence). The CDR3 consists of 15 residues. The V and J ends lost 4 bases and 0 bases, in that order; junction bases with no gene match: 4. The CDR3 region is CTCSGGTGSSYEQYF. The covered CDR3 bases are TGCACCTGCAGTGGCGGGACTGGGAGCTCCTAT.

This clone is termed medium-sized (0.01 to 0.1%). Any gene name here is a mouse gene name. The read is 4 residues too short to cover the CDR3 end, so that end is filled in from the germline J gene. The chain joins TRBV19 to TRBJ2-3; D might be TRBD1 (6 bases). V lost 0 bases and J 1 base, leaving 6 bases between the germline ends. From germline, CDR1 is FNHDT and CDR2 SITEND (reference sequence). The CDR3 is made up of 14 amino acids. Partial CDR3 DNA: TGTGCCAGCAGTATAGGACAGGGTGCAGAA. Translation gives CASSIGQGAE. The complete CDR3 sequence is CASSIGQGAETLYF. Full variable domain (rest looked up from reference TRBV19 and TRBJ2-3): GGIITQTPKFLIGQEGQKLTLKCQQNFNHDTMYWYRQDSGKGLRLIYYSITENDLQKGDLSEGYDASREKKSSFSLTVTSAQKNEMAVFLCASSIGQGAETLYFGSGTRLTVL.

With regard to this clone: Gene names and germline refer to mouse. The CDR3 end is not reached by the read, which stops 4 residues before it; the germline J gene fills it in. The chain uses TRBV2 and TRBJ2-3; D ambiguous. The V end was cut by 5 bases, the J end by 3 bases, with 6 bases between. The CDR3 has 12 residues. The germline V gene encodes CDR1 LGHNA and CDR2 YSYQKL. The CDR3 reads CASSSTAETLYF. The sequenced CDR3 bases are TGTGCCAGCAGCTCGACAGCAGAA.

At least ten counts were recorded for this clone. Any gene name here is a mouse gene name. The sequence runs out 4 residues before the end of the CDR3; the remainder is reconstructed from the germline J gene. The chain joins TRBV13-2 to TRBJ2-5; TRBD1 matches 8 bases. Germline V gene lookup returns CDR1 NNHNN and CDR2 SYGAGS (reference sequence). The CDR3 spans 14 residues. CDR3 bases read: TGTGCCAGCGGCCCAGGACAGGGAATGGAC. Translation: CASGPGQGMD. The entire CDR3 reads CASGPGQGMDTQYF.

By its share, this clone is medium-sized. Genes and germline come from the mouse. The CDR3 end is not reached by the read, which stops 4 residues before it; the germline J gene fills it in. The chain joins TRBV13-3 to TRBJ2-5, with 11 bases matching TRBD2. CDR3 length: 16 amino acids. Looked up from germline, CDR1 is NNHDY and CDR2 is SYVADS. Trimming at V came to 3 bases and at J to 0 bases, leaving 3 bases not matched to a gene. The CDR3 spells CASSAGDWGNQDTQYF. CDR3 DNA, as far as it was read: TGTGCCAGCAGTGCGGGGGACTGGGGGAACCAAGAC.

This clone is categorized as medium-sized (0.01 to 0.1%). Gene names denote mouse genes. The missing CDR3 end, 4 residues past where the read stops, is filled in from the germline J gene. The chain carries TRBV19 and TRBJ1-2; D perhaps matches TRBD1 (6 bases). V dropped 5 bases and J dropped 0 bases, with 11 bases sitting between them. From germline, CDR1 is FNHDT and CDR2 SITEND (reference sequence). CDR3 length: 14 residues. The CDR3 reads CASRRDTANSDYTF. Incomplete CDR3 DNA: TGTGCCAGCAGGAGGGACACTGCAAACTCC.

This clone was counted at least ten times. Mouse germline and gene names are used. The CDR3 end lies 4 residues beyond the end of the read and is filled in from the germline J gene. V is TRBV13-2 and J is TRBJ2-7; TRBD1 matches 9 bases. This CDR3 has 13 amino acids. The junction had 1 base not matched to a gene; V was cut back by 3 bases and J by 3 bases. From germline, CDR1 is NNHNN and CDR2 SYGAGS (reference sequence). The CDR3 bases that were read are TGTGCCAGCGGTGGACAGGGGGTCTAT. This sequence encodes CASGGQGVY. The whole CDR3 sequence is CASGGQGVYEQYF.

This clone was recorded many times. Gene names are mouse gene names. The read comes to an end 4 residues before the CDR3 does, leaving the germline J gene to fill in the end. V usage is TRBV31 and J usage is TRBJ2-3; the match to TRBD2 covers 7 bases. Germline V CDR1 and CDR2: GKSSPN, SITVG. Trimming took 5 bases from V and 0 from J; bases not matched to a gene: 5. The CDR3 extends over 14 amino acids. The CDR3 DNA, read in part, is TGTGCCTGGCTACTGGGGTCTAGTGCAGAA. Translating it yields CAWLLGSSAE. The CDR3 in full is CAWLLGSSAETLYF.

By sample share, this clone is medium-sized. Genes and germline are mouse. Read sequence stops 4 residues before the CDR3 end, and the germline J gene provides the missing end. This sample includes further DNA sequences coding for the same CDR3. The genes are TRBV19 and TRBJ1-1, with 7 nucleotides matching TRBD1. V was pared by 3 bases and J by 0 bases, with 2 bases of the junction left unmatched. In germline, CDR1 is FNHDT, CDR2 SITEND (reference sequence). The CDR3 spans 14 residues. The CDR3 DNA, read in part, is TGTGCCAGCAGTAGGGACAGTGCAAACACA. Translating gives CASSRDSANT. The whole CDR3 reads CASSRDSANTEVFF.

Turning to this clone: The gene names given are mouse names. With the read ending 4 residues before the CDR3 end, the germline J gene is used to fill in that end. Additional DNA sequences in this sample encode the identical CDR3. This chain links TRBV5 with TRBJ2-5; 11 bases line up with TRBD1. Germline V CDR1 and CDR2: LGHNA, YNLKQL (reference sequence). The CDR3 totals 15 residues. The CDR3 sequence is CASSQEGTGGDTQYF. Partial CDR3 DNA: TGTGCCAGCAGCCAAGAGGGGACAGGGGGAGAC.

Worth noting for this clone: The junction departs from germline at one end; a sequencing error may be responsible. Gene names denote mouse genes. Read data end 3 residues before the CDR3 end; the end is taken from the germline J gene. The V call is TRBV29, the J call TRBJ1-6; 7 bases fit TRBD1. TRBJ1-6 is sorted into the ORF group, with uncertain function. Per the germline V gene, CDR1 is MSHET and CDR2 is SYDVDS. The CDR3 totals 12 residues. The CDR3: CRGQSYNSPLYF. CDR3 DNA, as far as it was read: TGCAGGGGACAGTCCTATAATTCGCCC.

This clone is medium-sized (0.01 to 0.1%) within its sample. Genes and germline come from the mouse. From the germline J gene comes the end of the CDR3, since the read stops 4 residues before it. The chain has TRBV1 and TRBJ2-1; 10 bases agree with TRBD2. Germline V gene sequence: CDR1 NSQYPW, CDR2 LRSPGD (reference sequence). The CDR3 covers 14 residues. V was clipped by 5 bases and J by 4 bases; unmatched bases: 2. CDR3 DNA (partial): TGCACCTGCAGTCCGGGACTGGGGTATGCT. Translated, it gives CTCSPGLGYA. The full CDR3 reads CTCSPGLGYAEQFF.

Concerning this clone: Germline and genes here are mouse. Partial CDR3 DNA: TGTGCCAGCAGTTTACTCCTGACTGATAACTATGCT. It specifies CASSLLLTDNYA. The entire CDR3 sequence reads CASSLLLTDNYAEQFF. The genes are TRBV15 and TRBJ2-1, with TRBD2 as a possible D gene (5 bases). The read gets to within 4 residues of the CDR3 end, and the germline J gene fills in the rest. The V gene lost 2 bases and the J gene lost 0 bases, with 11 bases spanning the gap. Germline V gene data show CDR1 as SGHND and CDR2 as FRSKSL. This CDR3 is 16 amino acids long.

This clone came up many times. The gene names here belong to mouse. The CDR3 end falls 4 residues outside the read, so it is completed with the germline J gene. This chain joins TRBV14 and TRBJ2-1; 9 bases are a match to TRBD1. From germline, CDR1 is SGHDT and CDR2 FRDEAV. The length of the CDR3 is 14 residues. Germline trimming cut 5 bases from V and 4 bases from J; bases unmatched to any gene: 4. Incomplete CDR3 DNA: TGTGCCAGCAGGCCCGGGACAGGGTATGCT. Amino acids: CASRPGTGYA. The whole CDR3 sequence is CASRPGTGYAEQFF.

This clone is medium-sized in the sample. Gene names refer to mouse genes. The CDR3 end falls 4 residues outside the read, so it is completed with the germline J gene. The chain combines TRBV19 with TRBJ1-2; 8 positions match TRBD1. Germline V lookup: CDR1 FNHDT, CDR2 SITEND (reference sequence). J lost 1 base, V lost 4 bases, and 3 bases had no gene match. The CDR3 extends over 14 amino acids. The CDR3 spells CASSPDRGNSDYTF. The DNA read from the CDR3 is TGTGCCAGCAGTCCCGACAGGGGAAACTCC.

In this sample, this clone turned up many times. Here the gene names and germline are mouse. Read sequence stops 4 residues before the CDR3 end, and the germline J gene provides the missing end. The rearrangement links TRBV5 to TRBJ2-5; D may be TRBD2 (6 bases). This CDR3 spans 14 amino acids. Germline loops: CDR1 LGHNA, CDR2 YNLKQL (reference sequence). The CDR3 region is CASSQDWGRDTQYF. Partial CDR3 DNA: TGTGCCAGCAGCCAAGATTGGGGGAGAGAC.